This T cell receptor (beta chain) was sequenced for a study of CD4+ T cells in melanoma. This CDR3 is built from 16 residues. The germline V gene has CDR1 SGHRS and CDR2 YFSETQ. The V end lost 5 bases, the J end lost 7 bases, and 21 bases lay between the germline ends. Profiling relied on immunoSEQ multiplex PCR, and the TCRdb table lists in-frame clones only, not all of them. The sample lists 18,000 or so clones, about 84% seen once, with about 5.4% in the top ten. J is TRBJ1-4 and V is TRBV5-1; tentatively, D is TRBD1 (6 bases). Sequenced material: cells from a culture (not recorded whether cultured in vitro). This sequence originates from a human donor with melanoma. The CDR3 bases are TGCGCCAGCAGGGAAGTAGGCGGGGGCGGCGGTGAAAAACTGTTTTTT. Protein sequence: CASREVGGGGGEKLFF.